Shown below are 7 T cell receptor beta chains from a single sample sequenced in a study of T-cell reconstitution after alpha-beta-depleted transplantation in children. Library preparation (for TCRbeta) was performed with unique molecular identifiers. TCRdb reprocessed the PCR reads with MiXCR, giving one entry per CDR3 protein. This table has over 100,000 distinct CDR3 sequences, 9% to 12% appearing once. Specimen: PBMCs, collected before TCRalphabeta/CD19-depleted stem cell transplant. These receptors originate from a boy aged 2-15 years with acute lymphoblastic leukemia, due to receive a stem cell transplant.

This clonotype was observed many times. The rearrangement uses TRBV18 and TRBJ2-5; D is possibly TRBD2 (5 bases). Germline-derived CDR1 and CDR2 are KGHSH and LQKENI. Trimming took off 6 bases at V and 5 bases at J, with 22 bases between the two ends. The length of the CDR3 is 16 residues. The CDR3 coding sequence is TGTGCCAGCTCCCTGCAAAGCGGAGGAGGTCGGGAGACCCAGTACTTC. Translating gives CASSLQSGGGRETQYF.

This clonotype was picked up a small number of times. This rearrangement joins TRBV20-1 to TRBJ1-1; 7 bases are shared with TRBD1. Per the germline V gene, CDR1 is DFQATT and CDR2 is SNEGSKA (reference sequence). This CDR3 is 13 amino acids long. J was trimmed by 4 bases and V by 3 bases; bases with no gene match: 5. The CDR3 region is CSARQGGGTEAFF. The CDR3 DNA follows: TGCAGTGCTAGGCAGGGGGGCGGCACTGAAGCTTTCTTT.

Concerning this clonotype: The conserved phenylalanine or tryptophan normally closing the CDR3 is absent here, so this likely arose from a read error. The chain has TRBV30 and TRBJ2-5, with D unresolved. Trimming stripped 5 bases from V and 0 bases from J, with 4 bases between. CDR3 length equals 11 residues. CDR1 is GTSNPN, CDR2 SVGIG, per germline (reference sequence). CDR3 region: CAWDNQETQYS. In DNA, the CDR3 is TGTGCCTGGGACAACCAAGAGACCCAGTACTCC.

At least ten counts were recorded for this clonotype. The V gene is TRBV6-5, the J gene TRBJ1-5; D possibly corresponds to TRBD1 (5 bases). V lost 7 bases and J 3 bases, leaving 10 bases between the germline ends. The germline gives CDR1 MNHEY, CDR2 SVGAGI. This CDR3 has 13 amino acids. CDR3 nucleotides: TGTGCCAGCACGAGACAGTACAATCAGCCCCAGCATTTT. Its protein is CASTRQYNQPQHF.

This clonotype occurred many times. The chain carries TRBV5-6 and TRBJ2-3, with TRBD2 identical over 13 bases. V was pared by 4 bases and J by 6 bases, with 8 bases of the junction left unmatched. The CDR3 contains 16 residues. The germline V gene has CDR1 SGHDT and CDR2 YYEEEE. DNA of the CDR3: TGTGCCAGCAGCAAGGGACTAGCGGGGTGGGAGGATACGCAGTATTTT. As protein: CASSKGLAGWEDTQYF.

This clonotype was seen a few times. The chain is built from TRBV5-1 and TRBJ1-2, with TRBD1 matching over 8 bases. The CDR3 runs to 15 residues. Germline CDR1 and CDR2: SGHRS and YFSETQ. Trimming took 1 base from V and 2 from J; bases not matched to a gene: 4. CDR3 in amino acids: CASSLHGQGNYGYTF. In DNA, the CDR3 is TGCGCCAGCAGCTTGCATGGACAGGGCAACTATGGCTACACCTTC. The whole variable domain, filled in from reference TRBV5-1 and TRBJ1-2, reads KAGVTQTPRYLIKTRGQQVTLSCSPISGHRSVSWYQQTPGQGLQFLFEYFSETQRNKGNFPGRFSGRQFSNSRSEMNVSTLELGDSALYLCASSLHGQGNYGYTFGSGTRLTVV.

The rearrangement joins TRBV7-3 to TRBJ2-1, with 13 bases fitting TRBD2. CDR3 length: 15 residues. Germline CDR1 SGHTA, CDR2 FQGTGA. The V gene end was trimmed by 5 bases and the J gene end by 9 bases; junction bases not matched to a gene: 7. CDR3: CASSMGLAGSGEQFF. The CDR3 DNA sequence: TGTGCCAGCAGCATGGGACTAGCGGGATCCGGTGAGCAGTTCTTC.